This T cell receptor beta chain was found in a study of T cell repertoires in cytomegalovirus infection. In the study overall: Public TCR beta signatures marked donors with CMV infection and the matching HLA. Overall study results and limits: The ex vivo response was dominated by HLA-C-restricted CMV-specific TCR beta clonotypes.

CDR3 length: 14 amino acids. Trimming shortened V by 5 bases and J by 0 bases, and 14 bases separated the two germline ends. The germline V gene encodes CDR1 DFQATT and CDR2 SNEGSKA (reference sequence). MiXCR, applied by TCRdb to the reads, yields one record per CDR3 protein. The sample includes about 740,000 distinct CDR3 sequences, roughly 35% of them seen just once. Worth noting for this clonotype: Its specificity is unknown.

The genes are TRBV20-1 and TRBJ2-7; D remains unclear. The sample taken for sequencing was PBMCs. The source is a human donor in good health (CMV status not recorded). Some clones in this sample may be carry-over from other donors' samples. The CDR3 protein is CSAFGGKSSYEQYF. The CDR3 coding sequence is TGCAGTGCTTTCGGCGGAAAGAGCTCCTACGAGCAGTACTTC.